Below are 4 T cell receptor beta chains sequenced from a single sample in a study of blood T cell repertoires in COVID-19. Generated by immunoSEQ multiplex PCR, the TCRdb table keeps only in-frame clones and is missing some. The table lists about 270,000 clones, 75% to 90% of them singletons, with 4.1% in the top ten. Sequencing was carried out using PBMCs or T cells enriched from blood (not recorded which). The receptor source for this set is a woman in her 30s with acute COVID-19.

The rearrangement joins TRBV4-3 to TRBJ2-2, with 8 bases matching TRBD2. The germline V gene encodes CDR1 LGHNA and CDR2 YSLEER. This CDR3 spans 14 amino acids. Losses at the gene ends were 8 bases for V and 3 bases for J; bases not matched to a gene: 5. The CDR3 reads CASRREGDTGELFF. For the CDR3, the DNA is TGCGCCAGCCGACGGGAGGGGGACACCGGGGAGCTGTTTTTT.

The rearrangement joins TRBV5-3 to TRBJ1-5; no definite D call. TRBV5-3 is an ORF, and what it does is uncertain. This CDR3 has 19 residues. Trimming took 5 bases from V and 1 from J, leaving 25 bases between them. The CDR3 coding sequence is TGTGCCAGAAGGGGTTTGAGGGCCGGCGGTAATCGGAGCAATCAGCCCCAGCATTTT. As protein: CARRGLRAGGNRSNQPQHF.

V is TRBV28 and J is TRBJ2-7; 7 bases line up with TRBD2. The CDR3 is 13 residues long. Germline CDR1 and CDR2: MDHEN and SYDVKM. The CDR3 coding sequence is TGTGGTTCTAGCGGCAGGAGGTTCTACGAGCAGTACTTC. This codes for CGSSGRRFYEQYF.

This chain links TRBV5-4 with TRBJ2-2; no reliable D call. V was clipped by 4 bases and J by 1 base, with 5 bases between them. The CDR3 is 13 amino acids. Per germline, CDR1 SGHNT and CDR2 YYREEE (reference sequence). The CDR3 sequence: CASSVGNTGELFF. The CDR3 region has the DNA TGTGCCAGCAGCGTCGGGAACACCGGGGAGCTGTTTTTT.